Below, 11 T cell receptor beta chains from the same sample are listed, as sequenced in a study of blood T cell repertoires in COVID-19 (dated by TCRdb to 2018 to 2020). Library preparation employed the immunoSEQ multiplex PCR assay. TCRdb retrieved this table from immuneACCESS and kept in-frame rearrangements only. Not all clones are present; in checked studies, unresolved V genes account for under half, and no reason is known for the remainder. The sample table holds 300,000 to 450,000 clones, of which less than 90% were seen once. The ten largest clones capture more than 1% of the sample. Sequencing input: PBMCs or T cells enriched from blood (not recorded which). The receptors come from a woman aged 25 to 39 who had recovered from COVID-19.

The rearrangement links TRBV28 to TRBJ1-6; 8 bases are shared with TRBD1. The CDR3 runs 13 residues. V lost 5 bases and J lost 7; bases outside the gene matches: 1. From germline, CDR1 is MDHEN and CDR2 SYDVKM. The CDR3 coding sequence is TGTGCCAGCAGTGGACAGGGAAATTCACCCCTCCACTTT. Protein product: CASSGQGNSPLHF.

The chain employs TRBV7-8 and TRBJ1-2; D is undetermined. Germline V lookup: CDR1 SGHVS, CDR2 FQNEAQ. The CDR3 consists of 15 residues. The ends were cut back, 5 bases at V and 2 bases at J, with 15 bases in the middle. In nucleotides, the CDR3 is TGTGCCAGCAGCGTTCAACCTCAGGCGAACTATGGCTACACCTTC. Its translation: CASSVQPQANYGYTF.

The rearrangement joins TRBV5-1 to TRBJ1-6; TRBD1 might be the D (5 bases). This CDR3 has 15 residues. The V end lost 0 bases, the J end lost 7 bases, and 11 bases lay between the germline ends. Germline CDR1 and CDR2: SGHRS and YFSETQ. CDR3 sequence reads: CASSLVATANSPLHF. The CDR3 coding sequence is TGCGCCAGCAGCTTGGTGGCGACAGCGAATTCACCCCTCCACTTT.

This clone was seen a handful of times. This chain links TRBV5-1 with TRBJ1-3; weak D call: TRBD1 (5 bases). V was clipped by 0 bases and J by 8 bases, with 9 bases between them. CDR3 size: 13 residues. Germline V gives CDR1 SGHRS, CDR2 YFSETQ. The CDR3 region has the DNA TGCGCCAGCAGCTTGGCAGGGAGGGACACCATATATTTT. It specifies CASSLAGRDTIYF.

This chain joins TRBV7-2 and TRBJ1-4; 10 bases align to TRBD1. Germline V gives CDR1 SGHTA, CDR2 FQGNSA. V was pared by 3 bases and J by 7 bases, with 2 bases of the junction left unmatched. The CDR3 sequence is 14 residues long. The CDR3 bases are TGTGCCAGCAGCTTGGACAGGGGGTCTGAAAAACTGTTTTTT. It is translated as CASSLDRGSEKLFF.

The rearrangement links TRBV12-3 or TRBV12-4 to TRBJ1-2; the match to TRBD1 covers 7 bases. J gave up 4 bases and V 6 bases, and 5 bases lay outside the gene matches. The CDR3 sequence is 13 residues long. CDR3 sequence: CASSPGGIYGYTF. DNA of the CDR3: TGTGCCAGCAGCCCAGGGGGTATCTATGGCTACACCTTC.

This chain uses TRBV4-1 with TRBJ2-5; TRBD1 matches at 10 bases. V lost 8 bases, J lost 3 bases, and 3 bases stayed unmatched. Germline values: CDR1 MGHRA, CDR2 YSYEKL. The CDR3 has 13 amino acids. CDR3 residues: CASHGTGEETQYF. The DNA for the CDR3 is TGCGCCAGCCACGGGACAGGGGAAGAGACCCAGTACTTC.

The chain recombines TRBV3-1 (or the pseudogene TRBV3-2) with TRBJ2-5, with TRBD2 identical over 9 bases. Germline CDR1 and CDR2: LGHDT and YNNKEL (reference sequence). CDR3 length: 14 amino acids. J gave up 2 bases and V 3 bases, and 1 base lay outside the gene matches. The CDR3 spells CASSHSGGQETQYF. In DNA, the CDR3 is TGTGCCAGCAGCCATAGCGGGGGTCAAGAGACCCAGTACTTC.

The table lists this clone with many counts. V and J are TRBV7-7 and TRBJ2-2; 10 bases agree with TRBD1. CDR3 size: 20 residues. Germline-derived CDR1 and CDR2 are SSHAT and FNYEAQ (reference sequence). After removal of 5 bases from V and 1 base from J, the junction contained 16 bases not matched to a gene. The CDR3 reads CASSAIPGQGMNMNTGELFF. DNA of the CDR3: TGTGCCAGCAGCGCAATACCGGGACAGGGGATGAATATGAACACCGGGGAGCTGTTTTTT.

The chain links TRBV24-1 to TRBJ2-3; D not certain. Germline V lookup: CDR1 KGHDR, CDR2 SFDVKD. The CDR3 sequence is 15 residues long. Trimming pared 1 base from V and 0 bases from J, leaving 7 bases between. The CDR3 spells CATSDLSLSTDTQYF. CDR3 nucleotides: TGTGCCACCAGTGATTTATCCCTTAGCACAGATACGCAGTATTTT.

The chain carries TRBV14 and TRBJ2-7; D possibly corresponds to TRBD1 (6 bases). The CDR3 sequence is 16 residues long. CDR1 and CDR2 from the germline V gene are SGHDN and FVKESK. V was trimmed by 2 bases and J by 3 bases, leaving 17 bases between them. CDR3 sequence (DNA): TGTGCCAGCAGCCAACGAGGTGGGACACGAGGCTACGAGCAGTACTTC. Residues: CASSQRGGTRGYEQYF.